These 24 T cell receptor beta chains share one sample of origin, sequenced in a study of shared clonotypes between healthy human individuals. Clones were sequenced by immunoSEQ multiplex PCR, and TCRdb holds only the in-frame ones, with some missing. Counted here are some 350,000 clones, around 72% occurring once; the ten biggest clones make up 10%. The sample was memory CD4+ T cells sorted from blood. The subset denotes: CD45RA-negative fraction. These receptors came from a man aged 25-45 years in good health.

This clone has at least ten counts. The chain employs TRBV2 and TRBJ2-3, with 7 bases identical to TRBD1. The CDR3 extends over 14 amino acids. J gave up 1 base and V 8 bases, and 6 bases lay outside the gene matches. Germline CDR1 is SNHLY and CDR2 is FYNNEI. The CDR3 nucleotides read TGTGCCAGCCAGAGGCAGGGGGGCACAGATACGCAGTATTTT. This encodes CASQRQGGTDTQYF.

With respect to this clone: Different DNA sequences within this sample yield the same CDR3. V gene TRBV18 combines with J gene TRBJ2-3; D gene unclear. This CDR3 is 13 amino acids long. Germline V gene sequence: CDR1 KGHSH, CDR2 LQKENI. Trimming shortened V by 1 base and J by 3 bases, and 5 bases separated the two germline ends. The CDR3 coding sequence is TGTGCCAGCTCACCACTTATTACAGATACGCAGTATTTT. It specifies CASSPLITDTQYF.

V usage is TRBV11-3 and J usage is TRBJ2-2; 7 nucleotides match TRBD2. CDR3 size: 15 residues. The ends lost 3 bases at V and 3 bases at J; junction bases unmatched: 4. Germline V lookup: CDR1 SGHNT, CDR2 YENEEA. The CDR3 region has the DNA TGTGCCAGCAGCTTGGGGGGGACCCACACCGGGGAGCTGTTTTTT. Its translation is CASSLGGTHTGELFF.

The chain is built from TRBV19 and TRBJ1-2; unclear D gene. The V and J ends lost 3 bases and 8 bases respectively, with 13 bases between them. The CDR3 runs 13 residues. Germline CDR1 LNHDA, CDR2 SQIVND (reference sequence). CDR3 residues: CASSIDGVSGYTF. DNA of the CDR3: TGTGCCAGTAGTATCGATGGGGTCTCCGGCTACACCTTC.

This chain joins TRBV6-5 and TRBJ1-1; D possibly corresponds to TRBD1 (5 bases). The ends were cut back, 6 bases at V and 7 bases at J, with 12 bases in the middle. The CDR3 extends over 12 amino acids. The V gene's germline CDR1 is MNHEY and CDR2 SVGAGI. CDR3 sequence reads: CASSTGGVEAFF. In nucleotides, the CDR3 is TGTGCCAGCAGCACAGGAGGGGTTGAAGCTTTCTTT.

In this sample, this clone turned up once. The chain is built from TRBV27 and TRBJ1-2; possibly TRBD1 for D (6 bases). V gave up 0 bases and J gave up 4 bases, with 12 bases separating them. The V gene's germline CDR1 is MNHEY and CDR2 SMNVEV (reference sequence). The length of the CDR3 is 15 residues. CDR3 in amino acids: CASSLSWGALYGYTF. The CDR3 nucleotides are TGTGCCAGCAGTTTATCTTGGGGGGCGCTCTATGGCTACACCTTC.

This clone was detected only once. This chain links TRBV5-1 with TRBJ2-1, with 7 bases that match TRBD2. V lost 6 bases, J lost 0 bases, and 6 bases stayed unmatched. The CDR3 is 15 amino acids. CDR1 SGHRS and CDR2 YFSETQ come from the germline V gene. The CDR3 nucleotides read TGCGCCAGCAACCAATTAGCGGGCTCCTACAATGAGCAGTTCTTC. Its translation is CASNQLAGSYNEQFF.

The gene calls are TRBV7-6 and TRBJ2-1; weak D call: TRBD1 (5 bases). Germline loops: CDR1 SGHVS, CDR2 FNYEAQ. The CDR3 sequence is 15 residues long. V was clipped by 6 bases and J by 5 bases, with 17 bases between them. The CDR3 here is CASREGASSDNEQFF. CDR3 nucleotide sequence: TGTGCCAGCAGGGAAGGGGCTAGTTCGGACAATGAGCAGTTCTTC.

In nucleotides, the CDR3 is TGTGCCAGCAGCGGGGACAGGACTCATGGAGATACGCAGTATTTT. Amino acids: CASSGDRTHGDTQYF. V is TRBV5-6 and J is TRBJ2-3; 8 bases match TRBD1. This CDR3 comprises 15 residues. Trimming cost V 4 bases and J 5 bases; bases outside gene matches: 9. The V gene's germline CDR1 is SGHDT and CDR2 YYEEEE.

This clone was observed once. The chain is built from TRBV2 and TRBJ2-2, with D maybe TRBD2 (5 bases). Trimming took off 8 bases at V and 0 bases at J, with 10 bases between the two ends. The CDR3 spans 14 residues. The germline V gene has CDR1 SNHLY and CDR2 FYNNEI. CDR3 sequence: CASEGGSNTGELFF. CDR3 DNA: TGTGCCAGCGAAGGCGGGTCGAACACCGGGGAGCTGTTTTTT.

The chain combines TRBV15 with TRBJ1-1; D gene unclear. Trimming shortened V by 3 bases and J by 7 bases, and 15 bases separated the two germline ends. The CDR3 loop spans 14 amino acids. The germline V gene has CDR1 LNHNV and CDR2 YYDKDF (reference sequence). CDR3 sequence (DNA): TGTGCCACCAGCAGGAAGCAGAAGGCTGGTGAAGCTTTCTTT. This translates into CATSRKQKAGEAFF.

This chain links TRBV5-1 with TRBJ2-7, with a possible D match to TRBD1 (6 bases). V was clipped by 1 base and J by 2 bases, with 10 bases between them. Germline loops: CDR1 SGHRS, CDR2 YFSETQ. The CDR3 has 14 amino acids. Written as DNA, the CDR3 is TGCGCCAGCAGCTTGAGGACAGAAGCCTACGAGCAGTACTTC. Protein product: CASSLRTEAYEQYF.

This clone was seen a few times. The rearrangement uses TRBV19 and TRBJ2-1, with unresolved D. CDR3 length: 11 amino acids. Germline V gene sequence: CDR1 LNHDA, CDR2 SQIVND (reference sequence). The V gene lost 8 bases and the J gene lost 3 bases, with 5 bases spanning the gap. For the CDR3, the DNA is TGTGCCAGTCAGTACTACAATGAGCAGTTCTTC. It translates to CASQYYNEQFF.

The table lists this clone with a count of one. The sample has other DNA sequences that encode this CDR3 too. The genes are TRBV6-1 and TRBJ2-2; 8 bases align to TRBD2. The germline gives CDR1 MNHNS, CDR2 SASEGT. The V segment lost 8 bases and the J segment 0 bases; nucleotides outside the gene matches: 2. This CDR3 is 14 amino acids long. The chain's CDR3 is CASSGGANTGELFF. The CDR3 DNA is TGTGCCAGCTCGGGAGGGGCGAACACCGGGGAGCTGTTTTTT.

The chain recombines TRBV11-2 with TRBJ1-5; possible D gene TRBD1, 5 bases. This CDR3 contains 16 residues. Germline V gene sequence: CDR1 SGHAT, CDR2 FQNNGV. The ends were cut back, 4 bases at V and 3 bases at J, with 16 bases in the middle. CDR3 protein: CASSSIGGPINQPQHF. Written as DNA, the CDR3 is TGTGCCAGCAGCTCCATCGGGGGACCCATCAATCAGCCCCAGCATTTT.

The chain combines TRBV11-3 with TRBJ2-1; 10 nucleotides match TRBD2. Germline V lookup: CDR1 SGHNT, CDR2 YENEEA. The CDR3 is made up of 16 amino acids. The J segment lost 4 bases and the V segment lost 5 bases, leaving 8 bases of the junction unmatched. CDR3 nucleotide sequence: TGTGCCAGCAGCCCAGCTAGCGGGAGAGGGTACAATGAGCAGTTCTTC. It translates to CASSPASGRGYNEQFF.

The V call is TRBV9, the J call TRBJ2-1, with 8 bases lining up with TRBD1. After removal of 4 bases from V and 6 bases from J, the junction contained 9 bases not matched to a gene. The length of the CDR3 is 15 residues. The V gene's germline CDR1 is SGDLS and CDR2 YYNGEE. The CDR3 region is CASSRGQGDVNEQFF. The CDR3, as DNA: TGTGCCAGCAGCCGAGGACAGGGAGACGTCAATGAGCAGTTCTTC. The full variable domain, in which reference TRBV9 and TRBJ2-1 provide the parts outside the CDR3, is DSGVTQTPKHLITATGQRVTLRCSPRSGDLSVYWYQQSLDQGLQFLIQYYNGEERAKGNILERFSAQQFPDLHSELNLSSLELGDSALYFCASSRGQGDVNEQFFGPGTRLTVL.

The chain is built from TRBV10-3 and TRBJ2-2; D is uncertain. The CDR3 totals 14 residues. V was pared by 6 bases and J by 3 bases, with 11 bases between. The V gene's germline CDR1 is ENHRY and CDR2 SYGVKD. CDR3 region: CAISGSWDTGELFF. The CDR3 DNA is TGTGCCATCAGCGGAAGTTGGGACACCGGGGAGCTGTTTTTT.

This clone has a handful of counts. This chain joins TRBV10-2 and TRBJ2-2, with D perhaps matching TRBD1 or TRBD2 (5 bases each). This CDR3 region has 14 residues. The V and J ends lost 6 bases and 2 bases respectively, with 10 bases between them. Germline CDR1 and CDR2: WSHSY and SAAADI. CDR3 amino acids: CASRRGANTGELFF. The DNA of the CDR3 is TGCGCCAGCAGGAGAGGGGCAAACACCGGGGAGCTGTTTTTT.

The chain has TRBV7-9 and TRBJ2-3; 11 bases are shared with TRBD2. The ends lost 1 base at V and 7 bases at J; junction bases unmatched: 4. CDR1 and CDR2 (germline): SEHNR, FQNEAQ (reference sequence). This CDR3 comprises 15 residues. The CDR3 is CASSLGGLAAYTQYF. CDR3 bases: TGTGCCAGCAGCTTAGGGGGACTAGCGGCCTATACGCAGTATTTT.

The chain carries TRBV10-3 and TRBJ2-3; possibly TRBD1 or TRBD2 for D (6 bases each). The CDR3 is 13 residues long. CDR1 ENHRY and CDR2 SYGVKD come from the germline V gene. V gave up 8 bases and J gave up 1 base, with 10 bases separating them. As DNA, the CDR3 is TGTGCCATCGGGGGGCGCCGCACAGATACGCAGTATTTT. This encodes CAIGGRRTDTQYF.

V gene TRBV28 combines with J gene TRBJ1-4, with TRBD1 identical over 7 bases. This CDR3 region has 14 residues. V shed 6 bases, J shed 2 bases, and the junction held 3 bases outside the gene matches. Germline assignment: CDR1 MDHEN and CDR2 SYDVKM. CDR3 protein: CASRPQGTNEKLFF. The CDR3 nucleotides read TGTGCCAGCAGGCCACAGGGGACTAATGAAAAACTGTTTTTT.

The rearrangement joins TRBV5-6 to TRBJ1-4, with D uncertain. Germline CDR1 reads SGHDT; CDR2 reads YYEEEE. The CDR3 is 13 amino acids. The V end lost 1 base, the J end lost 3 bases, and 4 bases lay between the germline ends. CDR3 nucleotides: TGTGCCAGCAGCTTGCCATCTAATGAAAAACTGTTTTTT. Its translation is CASSLPSNEKLFF.

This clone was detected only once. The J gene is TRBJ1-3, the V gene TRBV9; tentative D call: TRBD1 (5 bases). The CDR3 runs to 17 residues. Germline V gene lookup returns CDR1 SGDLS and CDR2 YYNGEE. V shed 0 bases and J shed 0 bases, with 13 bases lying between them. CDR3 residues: CASSVVAGYYSGNTIYF. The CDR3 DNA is TGTGCCAGCAGCGTAGTGGCAGGGTACTACTCTGGAAACACCATATATTTT.